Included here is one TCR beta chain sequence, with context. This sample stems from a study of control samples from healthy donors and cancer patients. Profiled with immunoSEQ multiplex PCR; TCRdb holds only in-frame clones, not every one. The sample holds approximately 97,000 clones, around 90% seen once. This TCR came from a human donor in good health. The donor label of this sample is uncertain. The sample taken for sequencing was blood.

The CDR3 region has the DNA TGTGCCAGCAGCCTAGCCCCCGGGACTAGCGGGGGTCCCAGCGTAGAGACCCAGTACTTC. This translates into CASSLAPGTSGGPSVETQYF. V usage is TRBV3-1 (or the pseudogene TRBV3-2) and J usage is TRBJ2-5, with 14 bases matching TRBD2. The trim removed 4 bases at V and 4 bases at J, leaving 17 bases unmatched. The CDR3 has 20 amino acids. Germline V lookup: CDR1 LGHDT, CDR2 YNNKEL (reference sequence).